The clone carrying this T cell receptor beta chain was detected many times. Its target is not known. Trimming left V 4 bases short and J 3 bases short, with 9 bases between. This CDR3 contains 13 residues. Germline V CDR1 and CDR2: WSHSY, SAAADI. The entire patient cohort was treatment-naive prior to thyroid surgery. How the authors handled the data: Using the CDR3 differences seen across clinicopathological groups, the authors built a distant-metastasis classifier for papillary thyroid cancer, which was meant to discriminate distant-metastatic patients. TCRdb re-analyzed the PCR reads through MiXCR. TCRdb's processing, not the authors', yielded these V and J calls. Of around 30,000 clones listed, about a sixth are singletons. This sample was taken from a study of metastatic and nonmetastatic thyroid tumors. Turning to the study itself: Repertoire comparisons spanned blood and tumor or nodule tissue from malignant and benign thyroid patients.

Study-level results: Malignant tumors reportedly showed significantly higher TCR beta diversity than benign nodules in both blood and tumor.

The chain links TRBV10-2 to TRBJ1-1; D unclear. The source is a female donor with papillary thyroid cancer or a benign thyroid nodule (not recorded which). Some clones in this sample may be carry-over from other donors' samples. Material: blood. Here the CDR3 reads CASSVGRDTEAFF. Written as DNA, the CDR3 is TGCGCCAGCAGTGTGGGAAGGGACACTGAAGCTTTCTTT.